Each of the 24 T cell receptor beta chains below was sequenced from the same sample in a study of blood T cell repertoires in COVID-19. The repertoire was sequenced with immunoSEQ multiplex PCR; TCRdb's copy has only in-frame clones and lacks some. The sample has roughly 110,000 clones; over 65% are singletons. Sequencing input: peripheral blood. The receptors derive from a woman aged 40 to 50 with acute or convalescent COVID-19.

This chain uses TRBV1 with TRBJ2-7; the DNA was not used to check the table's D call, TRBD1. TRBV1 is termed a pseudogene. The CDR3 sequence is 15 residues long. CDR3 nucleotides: TGCACCAGCAGCCGATGGGGGCCCTTGCAGTACGAGCAGTACTTC. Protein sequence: CTSSRWGPLQYEQYF.

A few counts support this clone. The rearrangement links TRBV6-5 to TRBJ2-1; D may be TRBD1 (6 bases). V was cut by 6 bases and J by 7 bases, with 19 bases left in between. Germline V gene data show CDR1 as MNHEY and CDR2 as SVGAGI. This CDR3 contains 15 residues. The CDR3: CASSKPAQGRNEQFF. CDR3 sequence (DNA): TGTGCCAGCAGCAAACCCGCACAGGGTCGGAATGAGCAGTTCTTC.

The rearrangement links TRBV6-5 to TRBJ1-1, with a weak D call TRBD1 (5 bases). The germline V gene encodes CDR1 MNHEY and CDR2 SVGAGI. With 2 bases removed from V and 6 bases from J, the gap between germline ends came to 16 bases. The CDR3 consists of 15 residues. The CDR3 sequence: CASSYGPGLGPEAFF. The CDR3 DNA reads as TGTGCCAGCAGTTACGGACCGGGCCTGGGGCCTGAAGCTTTCTTT.

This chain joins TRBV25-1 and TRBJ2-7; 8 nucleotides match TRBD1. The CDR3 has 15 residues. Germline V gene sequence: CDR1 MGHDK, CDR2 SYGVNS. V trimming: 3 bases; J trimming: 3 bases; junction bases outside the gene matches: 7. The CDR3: CASSDSRDRYYEQYF. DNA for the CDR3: TGTGCCAGCAGTGACTCCCGGGACAGGTACTACGAGCAGTACTTC.

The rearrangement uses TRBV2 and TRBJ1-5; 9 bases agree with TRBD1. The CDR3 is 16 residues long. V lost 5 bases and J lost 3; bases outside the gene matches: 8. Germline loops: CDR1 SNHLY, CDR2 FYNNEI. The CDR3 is CASSFTDRGYNQPQHF. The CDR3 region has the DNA TGTGCCAGCAGTTTCACGGACAGGGGCTACAATCAGCCCCAGCATTTT.

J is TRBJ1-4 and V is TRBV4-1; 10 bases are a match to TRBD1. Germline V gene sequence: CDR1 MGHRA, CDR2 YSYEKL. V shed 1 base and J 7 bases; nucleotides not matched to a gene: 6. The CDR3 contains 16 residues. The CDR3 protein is CASSQVGGTGAEKLFF. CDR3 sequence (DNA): TGCGCCAGCAGCCAAGTGGGGGGGACAGGGGCTGAAAAACTGTTTTTT.

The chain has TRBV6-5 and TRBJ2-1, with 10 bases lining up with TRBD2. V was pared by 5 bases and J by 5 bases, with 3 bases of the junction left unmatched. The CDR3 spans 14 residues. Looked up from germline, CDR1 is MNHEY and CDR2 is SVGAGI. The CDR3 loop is CASSRGTSDNEQFF. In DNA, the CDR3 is TGTGCCAGCAGTCGTGGGACTAGCGACAATGAGCAGTTCTTC.

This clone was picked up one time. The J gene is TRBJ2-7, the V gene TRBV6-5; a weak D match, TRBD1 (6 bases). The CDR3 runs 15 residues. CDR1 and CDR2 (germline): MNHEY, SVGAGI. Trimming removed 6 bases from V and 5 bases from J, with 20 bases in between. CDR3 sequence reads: CASSYQTNRENEQYF. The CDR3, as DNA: TGTGCCAGCAGCTATCAAACAAACAGGGAGAACGAGCAGTACTTC.

CDR3 sequence: CAWALRETQYF. The CDR3 DNA follows: TGTGCCTGGGCCCTGCGAGAGACCCAGTACTTC. This chain joins TRBV30 and TRBJ2-5; D ambiguous. This CDR3 comprises 11 residues. CDR1 and CDR2 (germline): GTSNPN, SVGIG (reference sequence). The germline V and J ends were trimmed by 5 bases and 4 bases, with 8 bases remaining between them.

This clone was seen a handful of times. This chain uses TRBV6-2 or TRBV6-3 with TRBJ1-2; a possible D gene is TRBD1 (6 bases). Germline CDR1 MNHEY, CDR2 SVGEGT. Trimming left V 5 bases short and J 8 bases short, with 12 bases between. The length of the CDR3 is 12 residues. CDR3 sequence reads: CASSDRFGGYTF. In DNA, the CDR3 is TGTGCCAGCAGTGACAGGTTTGGCGGCTACACCTTC.

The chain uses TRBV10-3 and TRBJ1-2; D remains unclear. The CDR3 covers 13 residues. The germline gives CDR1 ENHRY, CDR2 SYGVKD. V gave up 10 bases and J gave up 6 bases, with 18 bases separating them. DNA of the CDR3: TGTGCCACTGAAGGAGGAGTGGAAGATGGCTACACCTTC. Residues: CATEGGVEDGYTF.

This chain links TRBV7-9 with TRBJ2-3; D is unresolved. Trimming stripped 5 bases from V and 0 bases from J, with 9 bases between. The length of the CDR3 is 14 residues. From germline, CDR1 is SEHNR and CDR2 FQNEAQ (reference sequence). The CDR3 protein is CASSLRLSTDTQYF. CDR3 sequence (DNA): TGTGCCAGCAGCCTCAGACTTAGCACAGATACGCAGTATTTT.

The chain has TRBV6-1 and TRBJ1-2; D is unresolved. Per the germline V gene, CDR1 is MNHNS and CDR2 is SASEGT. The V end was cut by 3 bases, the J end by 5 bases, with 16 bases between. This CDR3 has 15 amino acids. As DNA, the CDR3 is TGTGCCAGCAGTGACGACATGTCCCACAAATATGGCTACACCTTC. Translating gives CASSDDMSHKYGYTF.

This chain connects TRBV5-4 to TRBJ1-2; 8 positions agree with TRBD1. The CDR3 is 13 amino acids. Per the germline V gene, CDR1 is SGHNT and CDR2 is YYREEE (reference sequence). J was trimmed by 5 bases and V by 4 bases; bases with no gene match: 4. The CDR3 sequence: CASSRQGKYGYTF. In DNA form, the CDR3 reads TGTGCCAGCAGCCGACAGGGGAAATATGGCTACACCTTC.

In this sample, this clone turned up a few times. The chain's CDR3 is CASSADRTSYYGYTF. Written as DNA, the CDR3 is TGTGCCAGCTCAGCGGACAGGACCTCCTACTATGGCTACACCTTC. This chain connects TRBV18 to TRBJ1-2; 7 bases fit TRBD1. This CDR3 has 15 residues. With 5 bases clipped from V and 3 bases from J, the junction kept 9 bases outside the gene matches. CDR1 and CDR2 (germline): KGHSH, LQKENI.

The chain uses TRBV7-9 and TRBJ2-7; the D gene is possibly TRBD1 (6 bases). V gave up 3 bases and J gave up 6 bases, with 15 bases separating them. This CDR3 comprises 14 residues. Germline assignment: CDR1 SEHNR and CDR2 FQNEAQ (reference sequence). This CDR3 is CASSFGQGQAEQYF. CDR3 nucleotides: TGTGCCAGCAGCTTCGGGCAGGGGCAGGCCGAGCAGTACTTC.

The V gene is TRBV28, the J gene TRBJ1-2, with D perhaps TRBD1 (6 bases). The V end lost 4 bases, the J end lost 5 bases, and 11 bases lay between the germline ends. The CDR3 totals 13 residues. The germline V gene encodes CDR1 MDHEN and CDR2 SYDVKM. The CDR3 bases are TGTGCCAGCAGTTCCGGGACACGTTATGGCTACACCTTC. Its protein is CASSSGTRYGYTF.

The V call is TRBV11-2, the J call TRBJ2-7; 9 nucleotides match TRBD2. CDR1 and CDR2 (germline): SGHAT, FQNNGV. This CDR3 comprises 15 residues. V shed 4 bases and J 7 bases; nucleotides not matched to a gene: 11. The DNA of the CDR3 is TGTGCCAGCAGCTCCGAGCGGGGGGCCCGAAGTGAGCAGTACTTC. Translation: CASSSERGARSEQYF.

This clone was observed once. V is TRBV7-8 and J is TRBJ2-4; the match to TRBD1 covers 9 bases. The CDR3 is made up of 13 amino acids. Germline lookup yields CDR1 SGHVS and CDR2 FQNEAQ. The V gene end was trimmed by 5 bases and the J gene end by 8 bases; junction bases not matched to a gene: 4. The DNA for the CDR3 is TGTGCCAGCAGCCCGGGACAGGGAGACATTCAGTACTTC. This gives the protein CASSPGQGDIQYF.

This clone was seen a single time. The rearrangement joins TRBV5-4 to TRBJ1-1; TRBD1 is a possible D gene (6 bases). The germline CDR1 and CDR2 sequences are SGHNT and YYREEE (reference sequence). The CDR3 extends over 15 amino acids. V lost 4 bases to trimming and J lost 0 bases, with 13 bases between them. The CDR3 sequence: CASSPVQGLNTEAFF. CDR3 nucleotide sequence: TGTGCCAGCAGCCCGGTGCAGGGGTTGAACACTGAAGCTTTCTTT.

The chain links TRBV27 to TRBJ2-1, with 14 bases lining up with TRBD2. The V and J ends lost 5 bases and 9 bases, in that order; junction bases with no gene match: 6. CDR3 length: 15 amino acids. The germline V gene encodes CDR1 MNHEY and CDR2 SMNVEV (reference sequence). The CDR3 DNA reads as TGTGCCAGCAGTGCCGGGACTAGCGGGGGCCGTGAGCAGTTCTTC. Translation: CASSAGTSGGREQFF.

The CDR3 loop is CASRRTANYGYTF. The DNA of the CDR3 is TGTGCCAGCAGGCGGACAGCAAACTATGGCTACACCTTC. The V gene is TRBV6-5, the J gene TRBJ1-2; D perhaps matches TRBD1 (6 bases). Germline-derived CDR1 and CDR2 are MNHEY and SVGAGI. This CDR3 is built from 13 residues. Trimming removed 6 bases from V and 2 bases from J, with 10 bases in between.

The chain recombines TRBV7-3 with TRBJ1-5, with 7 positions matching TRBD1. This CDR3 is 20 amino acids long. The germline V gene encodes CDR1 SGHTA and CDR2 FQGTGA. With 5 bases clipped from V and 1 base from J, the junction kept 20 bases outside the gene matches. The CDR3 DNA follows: TGTGCCAGCAGCCGCGTTATAGACAGGGTGGGGTTGGGGAGCAATCAGCCCCAGCATTTT. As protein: CASSRVIDRVGLGSNQPQHF.

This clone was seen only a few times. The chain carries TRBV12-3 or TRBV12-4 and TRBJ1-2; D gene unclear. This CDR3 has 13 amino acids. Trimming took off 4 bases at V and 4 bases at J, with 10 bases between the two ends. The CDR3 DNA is TGTGCCAGCAGTTGGCAGGAGGGCTATGGCTACACCTTC. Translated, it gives CASSWQEGYGYTF.